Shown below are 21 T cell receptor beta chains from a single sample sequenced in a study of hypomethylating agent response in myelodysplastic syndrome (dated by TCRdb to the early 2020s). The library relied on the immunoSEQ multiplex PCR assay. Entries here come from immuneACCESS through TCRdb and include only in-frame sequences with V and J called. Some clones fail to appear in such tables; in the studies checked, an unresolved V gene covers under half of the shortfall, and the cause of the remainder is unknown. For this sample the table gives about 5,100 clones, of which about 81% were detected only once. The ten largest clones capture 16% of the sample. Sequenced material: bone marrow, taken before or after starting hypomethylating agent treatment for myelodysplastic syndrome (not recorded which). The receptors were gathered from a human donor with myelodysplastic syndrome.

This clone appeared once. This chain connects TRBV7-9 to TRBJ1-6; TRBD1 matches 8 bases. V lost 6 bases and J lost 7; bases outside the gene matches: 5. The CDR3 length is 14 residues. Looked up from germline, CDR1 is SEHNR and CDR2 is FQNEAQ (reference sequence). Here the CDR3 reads CASRQTGDNSPLHF. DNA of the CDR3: TGTGCCAGCAGACAGACAGGGGACAATTCACCCCTCCACTTT.

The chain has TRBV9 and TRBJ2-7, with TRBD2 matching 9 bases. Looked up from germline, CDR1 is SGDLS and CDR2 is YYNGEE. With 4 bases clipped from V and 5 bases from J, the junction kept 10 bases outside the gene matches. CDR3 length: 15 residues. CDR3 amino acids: CASSPGTSRAHEQYF. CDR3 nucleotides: TGTGCCAGCAGCCCAGGGACTAGCAGGGCCCACGAGCAGTACTTC.

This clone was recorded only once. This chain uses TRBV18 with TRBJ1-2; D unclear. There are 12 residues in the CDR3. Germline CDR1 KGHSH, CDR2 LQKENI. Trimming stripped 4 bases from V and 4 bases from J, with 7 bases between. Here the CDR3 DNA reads TGTGCCAGCTCACAACCCGGCTATGGCTACACCTTC. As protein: CASSQPGYGYTF.

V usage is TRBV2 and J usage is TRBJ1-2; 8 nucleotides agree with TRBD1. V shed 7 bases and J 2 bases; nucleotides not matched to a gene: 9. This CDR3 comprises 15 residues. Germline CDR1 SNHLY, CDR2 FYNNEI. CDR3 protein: CASIRPQGGNYGYTF. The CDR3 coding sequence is TGTGCCAGCATCCGCCCACAGGGGGGGAACTATGGCTACACCTTC.

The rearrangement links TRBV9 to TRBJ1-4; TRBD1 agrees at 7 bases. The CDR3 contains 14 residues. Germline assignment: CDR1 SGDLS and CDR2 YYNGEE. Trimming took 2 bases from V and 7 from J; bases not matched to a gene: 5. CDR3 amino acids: CASSVGRGVEKLFF. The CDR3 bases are TGTGCCAGCAGCGTTGGCAGGGGGGTTGAAAAACTGTTTTTT. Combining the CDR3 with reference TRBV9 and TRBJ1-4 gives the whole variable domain DSGVTQTPKHLITATGQRVTLRCSPRSGDLSVYWYQQSLDQGLQFLIQYYNGEERAKGNILERFSAQQFPDLHSELNLSSLELGDSALYFCASSVGRGVEKLFFGSGTQLSVL.

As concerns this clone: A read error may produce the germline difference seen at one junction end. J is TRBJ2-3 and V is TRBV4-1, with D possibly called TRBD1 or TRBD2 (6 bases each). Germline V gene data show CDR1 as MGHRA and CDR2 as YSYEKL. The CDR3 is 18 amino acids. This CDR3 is CASSKDVLGGRVTDTQYF. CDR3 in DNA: TGCGCCAGCAGCAAAGATGTACTGGGGGGCCGAGTGACAGATACGCAGTATTTT.

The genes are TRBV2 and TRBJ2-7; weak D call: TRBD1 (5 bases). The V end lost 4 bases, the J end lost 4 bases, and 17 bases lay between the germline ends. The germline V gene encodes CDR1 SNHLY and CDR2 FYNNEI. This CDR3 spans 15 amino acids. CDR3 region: CASSVRGLSLYEQYF. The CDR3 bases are TGTGCCAGCAGTGTAAGGGGCCTATCCCTATACGAGCAGTACTTC.

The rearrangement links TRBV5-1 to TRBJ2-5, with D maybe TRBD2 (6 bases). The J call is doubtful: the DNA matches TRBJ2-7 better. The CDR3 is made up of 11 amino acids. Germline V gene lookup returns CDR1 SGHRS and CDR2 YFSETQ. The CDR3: CASSGGDEQYF. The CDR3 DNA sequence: TGCGCCAGCAGCGGCGGGGACGAGCAGTACTTC.

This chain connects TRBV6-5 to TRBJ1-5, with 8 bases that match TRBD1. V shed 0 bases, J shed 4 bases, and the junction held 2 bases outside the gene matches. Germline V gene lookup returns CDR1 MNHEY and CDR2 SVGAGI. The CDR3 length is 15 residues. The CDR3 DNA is TGTGCCAGCAGTTACTCGAACAGGGGGAATCAGCCCCAGCATTTT. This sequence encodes CASSYSNRGNQPQHF.

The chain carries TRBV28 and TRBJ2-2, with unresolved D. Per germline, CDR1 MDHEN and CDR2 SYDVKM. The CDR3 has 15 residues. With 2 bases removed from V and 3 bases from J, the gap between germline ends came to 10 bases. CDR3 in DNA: TGTGCCAGCAGTTTACCCAGGATCCACACCGGGGAGCTGTTTTTT. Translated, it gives CASSLPRIHTGELFF. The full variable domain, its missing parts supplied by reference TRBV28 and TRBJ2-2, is DVKVTQSSRYLVKRTGEKVFLECVQDMDHENMFWYRQDPGLGLRLIYFSYDVKMKEKGDIPEGYSVSREKKERFSLILESASTNQTSMYLCASSLPRIHTGELFFGEGSRLTVL.

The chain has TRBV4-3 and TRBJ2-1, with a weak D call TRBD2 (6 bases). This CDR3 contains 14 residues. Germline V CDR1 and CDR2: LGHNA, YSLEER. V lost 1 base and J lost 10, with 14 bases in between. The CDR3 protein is CASSQGLVGGEQFF. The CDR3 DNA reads TGCGCCAGCAGCCAAGGACTAGTGGGTGGGGAGCAGTTCTTC.

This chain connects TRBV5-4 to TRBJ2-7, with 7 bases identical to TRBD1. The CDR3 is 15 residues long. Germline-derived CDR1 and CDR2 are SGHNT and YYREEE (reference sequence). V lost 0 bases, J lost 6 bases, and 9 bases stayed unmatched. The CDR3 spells CASSLGRQGIGEQYF. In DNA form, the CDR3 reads TGTGCCAGCAGCTTGGGGAGACAGGGTATAGGCGAGCAGTACTTC.

The CDR3 here is CASSLELQAKNIQYF. The CDR3 nucleotides are TGTGCCAGCAGCTTGGAACTGCAAGCCAAAAACATTCAGTACTTC. The chain links TRBV5-6 to TRBJ2-4, with D hard to call. Germline CDR1 is SGHDT and CDR2 is YYEEEE. The V end was cut by 0 bases, the J end by 0 bases, with 7 bases between. The CDR3 has 15 amino acids.

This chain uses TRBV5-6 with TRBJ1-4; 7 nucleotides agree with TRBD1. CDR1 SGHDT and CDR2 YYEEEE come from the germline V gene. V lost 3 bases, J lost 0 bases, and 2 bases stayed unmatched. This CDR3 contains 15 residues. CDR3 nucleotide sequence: TGTGCCAGCAGCTCCCAGGGGGCAACTAATGAAAAACTGTTTTTT. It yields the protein CASSSQGATNEKLFF.

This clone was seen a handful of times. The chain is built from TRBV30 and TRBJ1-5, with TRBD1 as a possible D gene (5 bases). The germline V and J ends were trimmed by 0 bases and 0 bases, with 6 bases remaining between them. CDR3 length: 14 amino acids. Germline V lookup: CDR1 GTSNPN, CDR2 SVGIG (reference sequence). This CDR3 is CAWSVDSSNQPQHF. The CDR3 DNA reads TGTGCCTGGAGTGTTGACAGTAGCAATCAGCCCCAGCATTTT.

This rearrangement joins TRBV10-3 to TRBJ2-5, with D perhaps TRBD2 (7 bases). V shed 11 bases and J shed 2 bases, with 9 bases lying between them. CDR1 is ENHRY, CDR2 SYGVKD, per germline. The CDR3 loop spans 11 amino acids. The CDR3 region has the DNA TGTGCCGCGGGGGCTCAAGAGACCCAGTACTTC. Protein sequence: CAAGAQETQYF.

This CDR3 is CASSFAPGQYEQYF. The CDR3 DNA is TGTGCCAGCAGTTTCGCCCCGGGGCAGTACGAGCAGTACTTC. V gene TRBV5-4 combines with J gene TRBJ2-5, with D perhaps TRBD1 or TRBD2 (5 bases each). The DNA end favors TRBJ2-7, so the J call may be wrong. Germline V gene data show CDR1 as SGHNT and CDR2 as YYREEE (reference sequence). The CDR3 has 14 residues.

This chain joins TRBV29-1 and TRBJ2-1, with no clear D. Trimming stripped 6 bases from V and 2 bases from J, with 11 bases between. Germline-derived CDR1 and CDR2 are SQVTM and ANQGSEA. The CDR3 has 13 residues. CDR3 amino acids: CSVLHFTYNEQFF. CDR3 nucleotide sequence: TGCAGCGTCCTTCACTTTACCTACAATGAGCAGTTCTTC.

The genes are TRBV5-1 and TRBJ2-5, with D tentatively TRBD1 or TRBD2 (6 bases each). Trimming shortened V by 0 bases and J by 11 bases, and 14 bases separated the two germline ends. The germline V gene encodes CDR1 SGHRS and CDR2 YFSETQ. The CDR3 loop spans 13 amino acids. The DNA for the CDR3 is TGCGCCAGCAGCTTGGGGGGGGCCGGGGAGCAGTACTTC. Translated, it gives CASSLGGAGEQYF.

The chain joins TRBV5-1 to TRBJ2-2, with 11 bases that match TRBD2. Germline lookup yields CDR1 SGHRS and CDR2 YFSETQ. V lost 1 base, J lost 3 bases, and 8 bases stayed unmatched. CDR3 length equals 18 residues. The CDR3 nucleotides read TGCGCCAGCAGCTTGCATGTATCACTAGCGGGGGACACCGGGGAGCTGTTTTTT. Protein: CASSLHVSLAGDTGELFF.

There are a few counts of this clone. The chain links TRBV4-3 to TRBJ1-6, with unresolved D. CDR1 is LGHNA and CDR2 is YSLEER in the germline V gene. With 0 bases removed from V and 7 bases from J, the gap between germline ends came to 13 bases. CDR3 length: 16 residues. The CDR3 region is CASSQEATPWNSPLHF. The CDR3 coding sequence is TGCGCCAGCAGCCAAGAGGCGACCCCATGGAATTCACCCCTCCACTTT.